This T cell receptor beta chain was documented in a study of shared clonotypes between healthy human individuals. The CDR3 has 17 amino acids. CDR1 is MDHEN, CDR2 SYDVKM, per germline. Deletions cut 5 bases from V and 2 bases from J, with 18 bases between. TCRdb's table, derived via immunoSEQ multiplex PCR, lists solely in-frame clones and lacks some. The table lists around 2,000,000 clones, more than 85% of them singletons. Cells designated naive CD8 were CD45RO-negative and were positively selected for CCR7, with terminally differentiated effector memory CD45RA+ cells excluded. This receptor was obtained from a man between 18 and 29 years old in good health. Some clones in this sample may be carry-over from other donors' samples. The chain links TRBV28 to TRBJ1-4; D gene ambiguous. The sample comprised naive CD8+ T cells from PBMCs. The CDR3 reads CASSPRRVVGTNEKLFF. DNA of the CDR3: TGTGCCAGCAGTCCACGAAGGGTGGTGGGGACTAATGAAAAACTGTTTTTT.